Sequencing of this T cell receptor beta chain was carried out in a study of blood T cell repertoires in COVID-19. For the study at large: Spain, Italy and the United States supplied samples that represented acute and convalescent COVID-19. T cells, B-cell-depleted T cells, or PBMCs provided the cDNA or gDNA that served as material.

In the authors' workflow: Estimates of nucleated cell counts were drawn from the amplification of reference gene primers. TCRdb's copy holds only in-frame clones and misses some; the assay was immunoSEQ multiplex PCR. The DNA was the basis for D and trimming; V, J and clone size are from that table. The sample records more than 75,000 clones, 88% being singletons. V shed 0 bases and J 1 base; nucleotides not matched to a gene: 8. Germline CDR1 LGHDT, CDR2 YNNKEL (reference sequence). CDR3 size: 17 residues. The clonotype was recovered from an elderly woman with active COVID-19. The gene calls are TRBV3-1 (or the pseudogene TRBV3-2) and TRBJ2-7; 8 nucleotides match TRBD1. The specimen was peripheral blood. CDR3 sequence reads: CASSQDIDRGISYEQYF. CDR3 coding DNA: TGTGCCAGCAGCCAAGATATCGACAGGGGTATATCCTACGAGCAGTACTTC.